Presented here are 10 T cell receptor beta chains from one specimen sequenced in a study of PD-1 blockade in mismatch repair-deficient tumors. Time point specified: approximately ten-day in vitro stimulation with candidate neoantigen peptide 3. Antigen specificity for these receptors is unknown. Only in-frame clones appear in the TCRdb table, and some are missing; sequencing was by immunoSEQ multiplex PCR. This sample has some 10,000 clones, with about 93% found just once. Here the sequenced sample was cells cultured in vitro, taken from a patient treated with pembrolizumab. These receptors came from an adult with mismatch repair-deficient cancer.

The chain joins TRBV28 to TRBJ1-2; tentatively, D is TRBD1 (5 bases). This CDR3 is built from 15 residues. CDR1 and CDR2 from the germline V gene are MDHEN and SYDVKM. V gave up 2 bases and J gave up 4 bases, with 14 bases separating them. CDR3 sequence reads: CASSLPLGTPYGYTF. The CDR3 DNA reads TGTGCCAGCAGTTTACCTTTAGGGACCCCCTATGGCTACACCTTC.

The chain carries TRBV7-2 and TRBJ2-3; the D is unclear. CDR1 SGHTA and CDR2 FQGNSA come from the germline V gene. V lost 1 base and J lost 1, with 9 bases in between. This CDR3 region has 15 residues. CDR3 sequence (DNA): TGTGCCAGCAGCTTAGTTGGCTACGGCACAGATACGCAGTATTTT. This sequence encodes CASSLVGYGTDTQYF.

This chain connects TRBV7-2 to TRBJ2-3; 7 bases map to TRBD2. The CDR3 consists of 15 residues. Germline assignment: CDR1 SGHTA and CDR2 FQGNSA. The V segment lost 5 bases and the J segment 0 bases; nucleotides outside the gene matches: 5. The CDR3 spells CASSEGLHSTDTQYF. The CDR3 coding sequence is TGTGCCAGCAGCGAGGGACTACATAGCACAGATACGCAGTATTTT.

The V and J genes are TRBV7-8 and TRBJ2-1; the match to TRBD2 covers 10 bases. Trimming cost V 1 base and J 8 bases; bases outside gene matches: 8. The CDR3 has 16 residues. The germline CDR1 and CDR2 sequences are SGHVS and FQNEAQ. The DNA for the CDR3 is TGTGCCAGCAGCTTAGTTGAAGCGGGAGGGCCCTATGAGCAGTTCTTC. Encoded protein: CASSLVEAGGPYEQFF.

The chain joins TRBV5-1 to TRBJ1-2; 8 bases match TRBD1. The CDR3 spans 17 residues. Trimming at V came to 4 bases and at J to 4 bases, leaving 15 bases not matched to a gene. The germline gives CDR1 SGHRS, CDR2 YFSETQ. The CDR3: CASSPGQGRGMVYGYTF. The CDR3, as DNA: TGCGCCAGCAGCCCCGGACAGGGCAGGGGGATGGTCTATGGCTACACCTTC.

The chain employs TRBV7-8 and TRBJ1-1, with 8 bases identical to TRBD1. This CDR3 is built from 15 residues. The V gene's germline CDR1 is SGHVS and CDR2 FQNEAQ. The V and J ends lost 7 bases and 1 base, in that order; junction bases with no gene match: 8. In DNA form, the CDR3 reads TGTGCCAGCAAACCGACAGGGGATGGGAACACTGAAGCTTTCTTT. The encoded protein is CASKPTGDGNTEAFF.

This chain joins TRBV28 and TRBJ1-4, with a possible D match to TRBD1 (6 bases). In germline, CDR1 is MDHEN, CDR2 SYDVKM. V shed 6 bases and J shed 6 bases, with 17 bases lying between them. The length of the CDR3 is 15 residues. CDR3 amino acids: CASSPGDRNDEKLFF. The CDR3 nucleotides are TGTGCCAGCAGCCCCGGAGACAGGAATGATGAAAAACTGTTTTTT.

This clone came up once. J is TRBJ2-1 and V is TRBV19; TRBD2 agrees at 9 bases. Germline V lookup: CDR1 LNHDA, CDR2 SQIVND (reference sequence). The V gene end was trimmed by 7 bases and the J gene end by 3 bases; junction bases not matched to a gene: 4. This CDR3 contains 14 residues. The CDR3 sequence: CASTPSGDYNEQFF. Written as DNA, the CDR3 is TGTGCCAGTACCCCTAGCGGGGACTACAATGAGCAGTTCTTC.

The chain recombines TRBV27 with TRBJ2-7; 10 bases fit TRBD2. Germline V gene lookup returns CDR1 MNHEY and CDR2 SMNVEV (reference sequence). V lost 5 bases and J lost 2; bases outside the gene matches: 12. The CDR3 sequence is 17 residues long. This CDR3 is CASSRRAGTSAAYEQYF. The CDR3 DNA reads TGTGCCAGCAGTCGAAGAGCGGGGACTAGCGCCGCCTACGAGCAGTACTTC.

This rearrangement joins TRBV27 to TRBJ2-7, with 8 bases identical to TRBD2. The germline V gene has CDR1 MNHEY and CDR2 SMNVEV (reference sequence). The J segment lost 6 bases and the V segment lost 5 bases, leaving 12 bases of the junction unmatched. CDR3 length: 15 amino acids. The CDR3 loop reads CASSPSGLITLEQYF. CDR3 in DNA: TGTGCCAGCAGTCCTAGCGGGCTTATTACCCTCGAGCAGTACTTC.